This TCR beta chain was identified in a study of shared clonotypes between healthy human individuals. Study as a whole: Per donor, CD8 memory used one plate, CD8 naive used two, CD4 memory used three and CD4 naive used three.

CDR1 and CDR2 from the germline V gene are SGHVS and FQNEAQ. Trimming took 2 bases from V and 2 from J, leaving 13 bases between them. The CDR3 runs 15 residues. The protocol was immunoSEQ multiplex PCR, while the TCRdb copy is restricted to in-frame clones and leaves out a portion. The table has approximately 2,000,000 clones, 92% seen once. The sequenced material came from naive CD4+ T cells from PBMCs. Subset denoted: CD45RA+ positively selected. The chain couples TRBV7-8 to TRBJ2-7, with D perhaps TRBD1 or TRBD2 (5 bases each). The sequence derives from a young man in good health. Some clones in this sample may be carry-over from other donors' samples. The CDR3 loop reads CASSLFGTAPYEQYF. The DNA of the CDR3 is TGTGCCAGCAGCTTATTTGGGACGGCACCCTACGAGCAGTACTTC.